The T cell receptor beta chain under discussion was sequenced for a study of cytomegalovirus exposure and HLA in healthy donors. Study-wide background: Ancestry clustering placed about four fifths of a few hundred genotyped donors in the Caucasian-associated cluster.

Use of 60 Vbeta and 13 Jbeta primers characterized the PCR. Here immunoSEQ multiplex PCR was the method, and the copy in TCRdb shows in-frame clones only, minus some. The repertoire consists of about 40,000 clones, with 82% occurring once and the leading ten covering about 10%. A word on this clone: Its antigen remains unidentified. A junction boundary mismatches the germline segment, possibly from a read error.

CDR3 length: 16 residues. The germline CDR1 and CDR2 sequences are SEHNR and FQNEAQ (reference sequence). Study findings and constraints: Presence/absence analyses assumed roughly uniform sequencing depth across donors. Analysis performed later found 16,951 TCR beta sequences associated with HLA alleles at 0.05 false discovery rate.

As for the donors, each was a healthy bone marrow donor. The sequenced sample was PBMCs. The chain is built from TRBV7-9 and TRBJ2-7; D might be TRBD2 (6 bases). The TCR sequence derives from a woman aged 18-29 years in good health and CMV-seropositive. CDR3 DNA sequence: TGTTCCAGCAGCTTAAGTCTGGGGACTGCTTCCTACGAGCAGTACTTC. Translated: CSSSLSLGTASYEQYF.